This T cell receptor beta chain was identified during a study of control samples from healthy donors and cancer patients. The repertoire was sequenced with immunoSEQ multiplex PCR; TCRdb's copy has only in-frame clones and lacks some. In the table there are 100,000 to 150,000 clones, 92% of which are singletons. This CDR3 has 12 amino acids. Germline-derived CDR1 and CDR2 are LNHNV and YYDKDF (reference sequence). A note on this clone: A read error may account for a junction end that differs from germline.

V is TRBV15 and J is TRBJ1-6, with unresolved D. This clonotype was sampled from a woman between 45 and 60 years old in good health. The specimen sequenced was blood. CDR3 amino acids: CATNRLNSPLHF. As DNA, the CDR3 is TGTGCCACCAACAGATTGAATTCACCCCTCCACTTT.